One sample yielded the 7 T cell receptor beta chains listed below, sequenced in a study of tumor-infiltrating lymphocytes in localized non-small cell lung cancer. Measured with immunoSEQ multiplex PCR; TCRdb has only the in-frame clones, and not every one. The data contain approximately 15,000 clones, 65% to 85% of them singletons. The specimen sequenced was lung tumor tissue. The origin of the receptors is a human donor with non-small cell lung cancer.

The chain joins TRBV7-2 to TRBJ1-4; the match to TRBD1 covers 9 bases. From germline, CDR1 is SGHTA and CDR2 FQGNSA. The J segment lost 4 bases and the V segment lost 3 bases, leaving 3 bases of the junction unmatched. The CDR3 runs to 15 residues. CDR3 nucleotide sequence: TGTGCCAGCAGCTTGCGACAGGGGGGTAATGAAAAACTGTTTTTT. Translated, it gives CASSLRQGGNEKLFF.

This clone has just a few counts. The gene calls are TRBV28 and TRBJ1-5; no reliable D call. The CDR3 consists of 13 residues. Germline V gene lookup returns CDR1 MDHEN and CDR2 SYDVKM. Trimming took 3 bases from V and 0 from J, leaving 3 bases between them. CDR3 in amino acids: CASSFSSNQPQHF. CDR3 sequence (DNA): TGTGCCAGCAGTTTTAGTAGCAATCAGCCCCAGCATTTT. The entire variable domain, with the rest obtained from reference TRBV28 and TRBJ1-5, is as follows: DVKVTQSSRYLVKRTGEKVFLECVQDMDHENMFWYRQDPGLGLRLIYFSYDVKMKEKGDIPEGYSVSREKKERFSLILESASTNQTSMYLCASSFSSNQPQHFGDGTRLSIL.

The gene calls are TRBV30 and TRBJ1-6, with TRBD1 matching 9 bases. The CDR3 runs to 16 residues. V lost 0 bases to trimming and J lost 9 bases; unmatched junction nucleotides: 9. The V gene's germline CDR1 is GTSNPN and CDR2 SVGIG (reference sequence). Written as DNA, the CDR3 is TGTGCCTGGAGTGTATACTTGGGACAGGGAGGTTCACCCCTCCACTTT. Translation gives CAWSVYLGQGGSPLHF.

The DNA of the CDR3 is TGCGCCAGCAGCTTGGCCGGGCAGGTCTTTGGAGGCGAAAAACTGTTTTTT. Residues: CASSLAGQVFGGEKLFF. The chain joins TRBV5-1 to TRBJ1-4; no firm D call. Germline V CDR1 and CDR2: SGHRS, YFSETQ. The CDR3 contains 17 residues. V was trimmed by 0 bases and J by 8 bases, leaving 20 bases between them.

The chain couples TRBV5-1 to TRBJ2-3; D might be TRBD2 (5 bases). CDR1 SGHRS and CDR2 YFSETQ come from the germline V gene. The V end was cut by 3 bases, the J end by 2 bases, with 10 bases between. CDR3 size: 14 residues. The DNA for the CDR3 is TGCGCCAGCAGCTCGGGGTTATACACAGATACGCAGTATTTT. Amino acids: CASSSGLYTDTQYF.

This clone has just a few counts. The V and J genes are TRBV19 and TRBJ2-7, with TRBD2 matching 7 bases. Germline V gene lookup returns CDR1 LNHDA and CDR2 SQIVND (reference sequence). The V gene end was trimmed by 7 bases and the J gene end by 3 bases; junction bases not matched to a gene: 6. The CDR3 is 13 amino acids. CDR3 nucleotides: TGTGCCAGTAAACGGGGAGGGGACTACGAGCAGTACTTC. The encoded protein is CASKRGGDYEQYF.

This clone was recorded only once. The chain links TRBV5-1 to TRBJ2-6; TRBD1 aligns across 7 bases. Trimming at V came to 0 bases and at J to 4 bases, leaving 7 bases not matched to a gene. CDR3 length: 17 residues. The germline V gene encodes CDR1 SGHRS and CDR2 YFSETQ. Here the CDR3 DNA reads TGCGCCAGCAGCTTGGACAGGGGAGCAAGGGGGGCCAACGTCCTGACTTTC. Its translation is CASSLDRGARGANVLTF.